One and the same sample provided the 19 T cell receptor beta chains below, sequenced in a study of cytomegalovirus exposure and HLA in healthy donors. PCR primers comprised 60 Vbeta and 13 Jbeta primers. TCRdb keeps only in-frame clones here, not all; method: immunoSEQ multiplex PCR. The table lists tens of thousands of clones, approximately 66% of them singletons. Sequencing used PBMCs. Receptors were obtained from a male donor in good health and CMV-seropositive.

The chain recombines TRBV18 with TRBJ1-2; no clear D gene. Trimming removed 3 bases at V and 7 bases at J, with 9 bases between. The CDR3 spans 12 residues. Germline V gene sequence: CDR1 KGHSH, CDR2 LQKENI. CDR3 coding DNA: TGTGCCAGCTCACCGAACCCAGGTGGCTACACCTTC. Its protein is CASSPNPGGYTF.

This clone has a single count. The chain couples TRBV4-1 to TRBJ2-5, with D tentatively TRBD2 (6 bases). The CDR3 is 15 amino acids. V was clipped by 3 bases and J by 5 bases, with 16 bases between them. CDR1 is MGHRA, CDR2 YSYEKL, per germline. The CDR3 region has the DNA TGCGCCAGCAGCCATTCCTCGGCGGGGAAGGAGACCCAGTACTTC. Its translation is CASSHSSAGKETQYF.

The chain has TRBV7-2 and TRBJ1-5; TRBD1 aligns across 11 bases. V shed 0 bases, J shed 4 bases, and the junction held 5 bases outside the gene matches. CDR1 and CDR2 (germline): SGHTA, FQGNSA. The CDR3 length is 17 residues. The CDR3 nucleotides are TGTGCCAGCAGCTTAGCGGAGGGACAGGGGGTAAATCAGCCCCAGCATTTT. It translates to CASSLAEGQGVNQPQHF. Full variable domain (rest looked up from reference TRBV7-2 and TRBJ1-5): GAGVSQSPSNKVTEKGKDVELRCDPISGHTALYWYRQSLGQGLEFLIYFQGNSAPDKSGLPSDRFSAERTGGSVSTLTIQRTQQEDSAVYLCASSLAEGQGVNQPQHFGDGTRLSIL.

This chain connects TRBV10-3 to TRBJ2-3; 10 bases are a match to TRBD1. This CDR3 spans 14 amino acids. Germline CDR1 and CDR2: ENHRY and SYGVKD. The V segment lost 10 bases and the J segment 3 bases; nucleotides outside the gene matches: 7. The CDR3 sequence is CATRQGAGTDTQYF. CDR3 nucleotide sequence: TGTGCCACCCGACAGGGGGCTGGAACAGATACGCAGTATTTT.

The rearrangement joins TRBV7-6 to TRBJ2-5; D is perhaps TRBD1 (6 bases). The DNA end is more similar to TRBJ2-7, so the J call may be wrong. Looked up from germline, CDR1 is SGHVS and CDR2 is FNYEAQ. The CDR3 is 14 residues long. CDR3 in DNA: TGTGCCAGCAGCACCACAGGGTCCAGTTACGAGCAGTACTTC. The encoded protein is CASSTTGSSYEQYF.

V usage is TRBV28 and J usage is TRBJ2-1, with 9 nucleotides matching TRBD1. This CDR3 comprises 15 residues. After removal of 5 bases from V and 8 bases from J, the junction contained 10 bases not matched to a gene. Germline V gives CDR1 MDHEN, CDR2 SYDVKM. The CDR3 reads CASSTGQGSGDEQFF. In DNA, the CDR3 is TGTGCCAGCAGTACCGGACAGGGGTCTGGGGATGAGCAGTTCTTC. Variable domain in full (rest from reference TRBV28 and TRBJ2-1): DVKVTQSSRYLVKRTGEKVFLECVQDMDHENMFWYRQDPGLGLRLIYFSYDVKMKEKGDIPEGYSVSREKKERFSLILESASTNQTSMYLCASSTGQGSGDEQFFGPGTRLTVL.

This rearrangement joins TRBV29-1 to TRBJ2-7; D call uncertain. The V gene lost 5 bases and the J gene lost 3 bases, with 11 bases spanning the gap. There are 12 residues in the CDR3. CDR1 and CDR2 (germline): SQVTM, ANQGSEA. CDR3 coding DNA: TGCAGCGTTCAAGGCGGCAGCTACGAGCAGTACTTC. Translation gives CSVQGGSYEQYF.

The chain is built from TRBV28 and TRBJ1-5; the D is unclear. Trimming took 5 bases from V and 2 from J, leaving 13 bases between them. The CDR3 extends over 15 amino acids. Germline V gene data show CDR1 as MDHEN and CDR2 as SYDVKM. The CDR3 region is CASSPPGPGNQPQHF. CDR3 bases: TGTGCCAGCAGTCCCCCGGGTCCGGGCAATCAGCCCCAGCATTTT.

The V gene is TRBV6-4, the J gene TRBJ1-2, with a weak D call TRBD1 (6 bases). CDR1 MRHNA and CDR2 SNTAGT come from the germline V gene. The CDR3 has 13 residues. Here the CDR3 DNA reads TGTGCTTCCAGCCGGGGGGCGAGATATGGCTACACCTTC. It yields the protein CASSRGARYGYTF.

This chain joins TRBV4-2 and TRBJ2-4; a weak D match, TRBD2 (6 bases). Looked up from germline, CDR1 is LGHNA and CDR2 is YNFKEQ. This CDR3 has 15 amino acids. The ends were cut back, 0 bases at V and 1 base at J, with 7 bases in the middle. The CDR3 nucleotides read TGTGCCAGCAGCCAAGATCGGGGGGCCAAAAACATTCAGTACTTC. Protein: CASSQDRGAKNIQYF.

The chain has TRBV6-1 and TRBJ2-1; 7 nucleotides match TRBD2. V shed 4 bases and J 7 bases; nucleotides not matched to a gene: 13. CDR3 length equals 16 residues. CDR1 is MNHNS and CDR2 is SASEGT in the germline V gene. CDR3 DNA sequence: TGTGCCAGCAGTGTTTCGACTAGCAGGAGGGGAAATGAGCAGTTCTTC. This sequence encodes CASSVSTSRRGNEQFF.

This clone was counted a few times. The chain links TRBV7-2 to TRBJ2-1, with 12 bases lining up with TRBD2. CDR1 and CDR2 (germline): SGHTA, FQGNSA. This CDR3 comprises 13 residues. V dropped 5 bases and J dropped 12; count of bases not matched to a gene: 5. The CDR3 sequence is CASSPLLAGGQFF. The CDR3 region has the DNA TGTGCCAGCAGCCCACTACTAGCGGGGGGGCAGTTCTTC.

This clone was counted a few times. The chain uses TRBV11-2 and TRBJ1-3; the D is unclear. The V and J ends lost 5 bases and 4 bases respectively, with 6 bases between them. This CDR3 spans 12 amino acids. Germline values: CDR1 SGHAT, CDR2 FQNNGV. CDR3 bases: TGTGCCAGCAGCAGAGGAGGAAACACCATATATTTT. This gives the protein CASSRGGNTIYF.

The gene calls are TRBV7-9 and TRBJ2-7; perhaps TRBD1 as D (5 bases). Germline CDR1 is SEHNR and CDR2 is FQNEAQ (reference sequence). CDR3 size: 13 residues. The ends were cut back, 3 bases at V and 1 base at J, with 7 bases in the middle. CDR3 sequence: CASSLTASYEQYF. The DNA for the CDR3 is TGTGCCAGCAGCTTGACAGCTTCCTACGAGCAGTACTTC.

This chain links TRBV10-3 with TRBJ2-1; D is uncertain. V lost 3 bases and J 6 bases, leaving 3 bases between the germline ends. The CDR3 contains 11 residues. CDR1 is ENHRY and CDR2 is SYGVKD in the germline V gene. The CDR3 bases are TGTGCCATCAGTGAACTCAATGAGCAGTTCTTC. Protein: CAISELNEQFF.

The J gene is TRBJ1-2, the V gene TRBV5-1, with TRBD1 as a possible D gene (6 bases). V lost 4 bases, J lost 7 bases, and 14 bases lay in between. CDR1 is SGHRS, CDR2 YFSETQ, per germline. The CDR3 runs 13 residues. The chain's CDR3 is CASSGGASGGYTF. The CDR3 bases are TGCGCCAGCAGCGGGGGCGCCAGCGGTGGCTACACCTTC.

This clone is medium-sized (0.01 to 0.1%) within its sample. This sequence joins TRBV13 and TRBJ1-1; tentative D call: TRBD1 (5 bases). CDR1 is PRHDT and CDR2 is FYEKMQ in the germline V gene (reference sequence). V was cut by 1 base and J by 11 bases, with 11 bases left in between. The CDR3 is made up of 12 amino acids. CDR3 in DNA: TGTGCCAGCAGCTTAGTAGGGGAGGGCGCTTTCTTT. It encodes CASSLVGEGAFF.

CDR3 bases: TGTGCCAGCAGTGACCTTGAGACTAGCGGGAGTAACGAGCAGTACTTC. Residues: CASSDLETSGSNEQYF. V is TRBV2 and J is TRBJ2-7; 12 positions agree with TRBD2. J was trimmed by 5 bases and V by 3 bases; bases with no gene match: 8. This CDR3 is built from 16 residues. The germline CDR1 and CDR2 sequences are SNHLY and FYNNEI.

The sample holds a few counts of this clone. The rearrangement joins TRBV4-2 to TRBJ2-7; 9 bases are a match to TRBD2. There are 16 residues in the CDR3. The junction had 8 bases not matched to a gene; V was cut back by 3 bases and J by 2 bases. Germline lookup yields CDR1 LGHNA and CDR2 YNFKEQ. CDR3 region: CASSQERAGGPYEQYF. DNA of the CDR3: TGTGCCAGCAGCCAGGAAAGAGCGGGAGGCCCCTACGAGCAGTACTTC.